Below, 11 T cell receptor beta chains from the same sample are listed, as sequenced in a study of blood T cell repertoires in COVID-19. Assay: immunoSEQ multiplex PCR; the TCRdb copy retains only in-frame clones and omits some. The sample has 300,000 or so clones, around 86% seen once; the top ten hold around 1.2%. The sequencing sample was made of peripheral blood. The receptors derive from a man between 65 and 85 years old with acute or convalescent COVID-19.

The chain links TRBV5-1 to TRBJ1-2; no clear D gene. The CDR3 totals 13 residues. CDR1 SGHRS and CDR2 YFSETQ come from the germline V gene. V was cut by 2 bases and J by 8 bases, with 13 bases left in between. This CDR3 reads CASSLFPGEGYTF. The CDR3 DNA reads as TGCGCCAGCAGCTTATTTCCGGGTGAGGGCTACACCTTC.

This chain links TRBV10-3 with TRBJ1-4; D is possibly TRBD1 (5 bases). Germline CDR1 is ENHRY and CDR2 is SYGVKD. The CDR3 is 15 residues long. V dropped 10 bases and J dropped 0 bases, with 15 bases sitting between them. The CDR3 sequence is CATRRGTATNEKLFF. CDR3 in DNA: TGTGCCACAAGACGGGGGACGGCAACTAATGAAAAACTGTTTTTT.

The gene calls are TRBV5-1 and TRBJ1-2; 10 nucleotides align to TRBD1. CDR1 is SGHRS and CDR2 is YFSETQ in the germline V gene. Trimming cost V 0 bases and J 4 bases; bases outside gene matches: 3. This CDR3 contains 15 residues. The CDR3 bases are TGCGCCAGCAGCTTGGCCGGGACAGGGGTCTATGGCTACACCTTC. This gives the protein CASSLAGTGVYGYTF.

Only a few counts were recorded for this clone. The V and J genes are TRBV7-2 and TRBJ2-1; a weak D match, TRBD2 (5 bases). Germline CDR1 SGHTA, CDR2 FQGNSA. Trimming stripped 5 bases from V and 7 bases from J, with 18 bases between. The CDR3 covers 15 residues. DNA for the CDR3: TGTGCCAGCAGCCCGTGGACTCGCCCGTGGAATGAGCAGTTCTTC. Protein product: CASSPWTRPWNEQFF.

This clone was recorded once. V usage is TRBV19 and J usage is TRBJ2-2, with D possibly TRBD2 on 6 matching bases. Deletions cut 7 bases from V and 6 bases from J, with 24 bases between. Germline values: CDR1 LNHDA, CDR2 SQIVND (reference sequence). The CDR3 is 17 amino acids. CDR3 bases: TGTGCCAGTACAAGGGACTCTCTCCCTTCAAGGGCCGGGGAGCTGTTTTTT. Amino acid sequence: CASTRDSLPSRAGELFF.

The chain is built from TRBV7-2 and TRBJ2-3, with a tentative D call TRBD1 (6 bases). V was shortened by 2 bases and J by 3 bases, with 15 bases between the two germline ends. The germline gives CDR1 SGHTA, CDR2 FQGNSA. The CDR3 covers 16 residues. This chain's CDR3 is CASSLIGGRGTDTQYF. CDR3 sequence (DNA): TGTGCCAGCAGCTTAATCGGCGGCAGGGGAACAGATACGCAGTATTTT.

J is TRBJ1-2 and V is TRBV5-5; D gene unclear. The germline CDR1 and CDR2 sequences are SGHKS and YYEKEE (reference sequence). The CDR3 loop spans 20 amino acids. Trimming pared 3 bases from V and 1 base from J, leaving 28 bases between. CDR3 sequence reads: CASSSETVGLLDLFNYGYTF. The DNA of the CDR3 is TGTGCCAGCAGCTCTGAAACCGTAGGACTCCTGGACCTTTTTAACTATGGCTACACCTTC.

The sample holds one count of this clone. The chain carries TRBV4-1 and TRBJ2-3; weak D call: TRBD2 (5 bases). V dropped 1 base and J dropped 5 bases, with 10 bases sitting between them. The CDR3 runs 14 residues. Germline CDR1 is MGHRA and CDR2 is YSYEKL. CDR3 bases: TGCGCCAGCAGCCAAGGAGAGGGCGGAGATACGCAGTATTTT. It specifies CASSQGEGGDTQYF.

The V gene is TRBV9, the J gene TRBJ2-2, with 7 bases that match TRBD1. The CDR3 totals 15 residues. Germline trimming cut 3 bases from V and 7 bases from J; bases unmatched to any gene: 9. CDR1 SGDLS and CDR2 YYNGEE come from the germline V gene. This CDR3 reads CASSAHRGMSGELFF. CDR3 DNA sequence: TGTGCCAGCAGCGCGCACAGGGGAATGAGCGGGGAGCTGTTTTTT.

The V and J genes are TRBV5-6 and TRBJ1-6, with a weak D call TRBD1 (6 bases). V shed 1 base and J shed 6 bases, with 14 bases lying between them. Germline V gives CDR1 SGHDT, CDR2 YYEEEE. This CDR3 region has 16 residues. Here the CDR3 DNA reads TGTGCCAGCAGCTTGCTTGGCGGGGGCGTTAATTCACCCCTCCACTTT. Amino acids: CASSLLGGGVNSPLHF.

Here the CDR3 reads CASSFAGQGTDTQYF. CDR3 coding DNA: TGTGCCAGCTCATTCGCGGGACAGGGCACAGATACGCAGTATTTT. The chain combines TRBV18 with TRBJ2-3, with 8 bases identical to TRBD1. Germline trimming cut 5 bases from V and 1 base from J; bases unmatched to any gene: 5. Germline values: CDR1 KGHSH, CDR2 LQKENI. This CDR3 spans 15 amino acids.